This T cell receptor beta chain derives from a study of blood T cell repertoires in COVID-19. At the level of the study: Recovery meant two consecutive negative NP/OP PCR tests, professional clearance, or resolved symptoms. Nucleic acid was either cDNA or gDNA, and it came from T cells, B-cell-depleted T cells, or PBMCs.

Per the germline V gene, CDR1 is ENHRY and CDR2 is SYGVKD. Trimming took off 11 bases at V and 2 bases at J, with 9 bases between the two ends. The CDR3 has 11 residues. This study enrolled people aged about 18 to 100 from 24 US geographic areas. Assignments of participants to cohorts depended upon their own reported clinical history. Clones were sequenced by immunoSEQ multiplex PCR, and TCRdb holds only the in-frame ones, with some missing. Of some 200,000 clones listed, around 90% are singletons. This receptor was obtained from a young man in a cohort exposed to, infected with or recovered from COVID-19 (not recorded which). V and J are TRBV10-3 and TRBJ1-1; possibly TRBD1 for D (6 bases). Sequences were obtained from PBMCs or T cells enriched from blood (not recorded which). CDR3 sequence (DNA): TGTGCCGCCGGGACAAACACTGAAGCTTTCTTT. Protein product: CAAGTNTEAFF.